This T cell receptor beta chain came from a study of T cell responses to AZD1222 COVID-19 vaccine. Study-level findings and limits: Regions left unmutated in variants are reportedly the target of nearly half of spike-specific TCRs. White British people made up most donors, females outnumbered males, and clonal diversity was possibly underestimated. Compared with day 0, the breadth and depth of the Spike-specific TCR repertoire rose significantly after two doses of AZD1222. Baseline seropositivity occurred in only six AZD1222 recipients.

Germline loops: CDR1 SGHDT, CDR2 YYEEEE. Trimming took off 5 bases at V and 5 bases at J, with 16 bases between the two ends. This CDR3 region has 14 residues. This clone was counted once. What it binds is unknown. The method was immunoSEQ multiplex PCR; TCRdb's version includes in-frame clones alone and lacks a portion of them. The table includes around 110,000 clones, roughly 84% detected once. Source: peripheral blood, taken on day 0 of AZD1222 vaccination. The TCR comes from an adult in good health. This chain joins TRBV5-6 and TRBJ2-5; possible D gene TRBD2, 6 bases. For the CDR3, the DNA is TGTGCCAGCAGTGGGACTGCTCCAAGGGAGACCCAGTACTTC. It translates to CASSGTAPRETQYF.